This entry lists 10 T cell receptor beta chains sequenced from one sample in a study of T cells after yellow fever vaccination. TCRdb analysed the 5' RACE reads with MiXCR anew, one entry per CDR3 protein. The sample contains approximately 47,000 distinct CDR3 sequences, 5.5% to 8% of which appear only once. Here the sequenced sample was PBMCs, either bulk or a sorted T-cell subset (CD4+, CD8+, memory, or dextramer-sorted; not recorded which), taken 45 days after the yellow fever booster vaccination. The receptors come from a young man who received the YFV17D yellow fever vaccine.

This clonotype has at least ten counts. This chain connects TRBV7-2 to TRBJ2-1; 7 nucleotides align to TRBD1. The ends lost 3 bases at V and 10 bases at J; junction bases unmatched: 6. The CDR3 contains 13 residues. Germline V lookup: CDR1 SGHTA, CDR2 FQGNSA. The CDR3 DNA reads as TGTGCCAGCAGCTTTTTAGGGGGCTGGGAGCAGTTCTTC. Translation: CASSFLGGWEQFF. The full variable domain, with the rest looked up from reference TRBV7-2 and TRBJ2-1, is GAGVSQSPSNKVTEKGKDVELRCDPISGHTALYWYRQSLGQGLEFLIYFQGNSAPDKSGLPSDRFSAERTGGSVSTLTIQRTQQEDSAVYLCASSFLGGWEQFFGPGTRLTVL.

The J gene is TRBJ2-5, the V gene TRBV7-8; D unclear. The CDR3 has 13 residues. Germline V lookup: CDR1 SGHVS, CDR2 FQNEAQ. V was cut by 5 bases and J by 2 bases, with 9 bases left in between. The CDR3 coding sequence is TGTGCCAGCAGCCGCTTTTTACAAGAGACCCAGTACTTC. This codes for CASSRFLQETQYF.

This clonotype was counted ten times or more. CDR3 DNA: TGTGCCAGCAGCCAAGGGGGCCCTGGAGCGGAGTCTCGGGGTGAGCAGTTCTTC. Residues: CASSQGGPGAESRGEQFF. The chain has TRBV4-2 and TRBJ2-1; D may correspond to TRBD1 or TRBD2 (5 bases each). This CDR3 is built from 18 residues. The ends were cut back, 1 base at V and 9 bases at J, with 25 bases in the middle. Germline V gene lookup returns CDR1 LGHNA and CDR2 YNFKEQ.

In its sample, this clonotype was seen a few times. The chain has TRBV18 and TRBJ2-3; D may be TRBD1 (5 bases). V gave up 7 bases and J gave up 2 bases, with 10 bases separating them. Germline lookup yields CDR1 KGHSH and CDR2 LQKENI. The CDR3 runs to 13 residues. The CDR3 here is CASYRTSTDTQYF. The CDR3 region has the DNA TGTGCCAGCTACAGGACCTCCACAGATACGCAGTATTTT.

This clonotype was recorded many times. The chain has TRBV7-3 and TRBJ2-1; TRBD2 matches 7 bases. After removal of 4 bases from V and 10 bases from J, the junction contained 10 bases not matched to a gene. Germline CDR1 SGHTA, CDR2 FQGTGA. The CDR3 is 14 amino acids. CDR3: CASSYSGPKEEQFF. For the CDR3, the DNA is TGTGCCAGCAGCTATAGCGGGCCTAAGGAGGAGCAGTTCTTC. Full variable domain (missing parts from reference TRBV7-3 and TRBJ2-1): GAGVSQTPSNKVTEKGKYVELRCDPISGHTALYWYRQSLGQGPEFLIYFQGTGAADDSGLPNDRFFAVRPEGSVSTLKIQRTERGDSAVYLCASSYSGPKEEQFFGPGTRLTVL.

The table lists this clonotype with many counts. The chain combines TRBV7-9 with TRBJ1-5; D is ambiguous. The CDR3 covers 12 residues. V lost 5 bases to trimming and J lost 6 bases, with 8 bases between them. CDR1 is SEHNR, CDR2 FQNEAQ, per germline (reference sequence). The CDR3 coding sequence is TGTGCCAGCAGCGCAGATGTTCAGCCCCAGCATTTT. This gives the protein CASSADVQPQHF.

The sample holds many counts of this clonotype. This chain joins TRBV29-1 and TRBJ1-6, with 8 nucleotides matching TRBD1. Germline V gene lookup returns CDR1 SQVTM and CDR2 ANQGSEA. V was pared by 7 bases and J by 7 bases, with 9 bases of the junction left unmatched. This CDR3 comprises 14 residues. The CDR3 reads CSARTGNKNSPLHF. The CDR3 DNA is TGCAGCGCCCGGACAGGGAACAAAAATTCACCCCTCCACTTT. The full variable domain, its missing parts supplied by reference TRBV29-1 and TRBJ1-6, is SAVISQKPSRDICQRGTSLTIQCQVDSQVTMMFWYRQQPGQSLTLIATANQGSEATYESGFVIDKFPISRPNLTFSTLTVSNMSPEDSSIYLCSARTGNKNSPLHFGNGTRLTVT.

At least ten counts were recorded for this clonotype. DNA of the CDR3: TGTGCCAGCAGCCTGGGACAGGGGAAAAACACCATATATTTT. Protein sequence: CASSLGQGKNTIYF. This chain connects TRBV7-2 to TRBJ1-3; the match to TRBD1 covers 10 bases. The V gene's germline CDR1 is SGHTA and CDR2 FQGNSA. J gave up 6 bases and V 5 bases, and 4 bases lay outside the gene matches. This CDR3 contains 14 residues. The whole variable domain, filled in from reference TRBV7-2 and TRBJ1-3, reads GAGVSQSPSNKVTEKGKDVELRCDPISGHTALYWYRQSLGQGLEFLIYFQGNSAPDKSGLPSDRFSAERTGGSVSTLTIQRTQQEDSAVYLCASSLGQGKNTIYFGEGSWLTVV.

This clonotype was recorded many times. The rearrangement links TRBV7-3 to TRBJ2-3; 7 nucleotides line up with TRBD2. Germline CDR1 SGHTA, CDR2 FQGTGA. CDR3 length: 15 amino acids. J was trimmed by 3 bases and V by 1 base; bases with no gene match: 4. The CDR3 region is CASSLMGGSTDTQYF. CDR3 DNA: TGTGCCAGCAGCTTAATGGGCGGGAGTACAGATACGCAGTATTTT.

In its sample, this clonotype was seen many times. The chain combines TRBV7-2 with TRBJ2-1; D gene uncertain. This CDR3 is built from 14 residues. Germline CDR1 reads SGHTA; CDR2 reads FQGNSA. V was clipped by 11 bases and J by 5 bases, with 19 bases between them. CDR3 sequence (DNA): TGTGCCCCCAAGGCGCGGAAGCTCGACAATGAGCAGTTCTTC. As protein: CAPKARKLDNEQFF.